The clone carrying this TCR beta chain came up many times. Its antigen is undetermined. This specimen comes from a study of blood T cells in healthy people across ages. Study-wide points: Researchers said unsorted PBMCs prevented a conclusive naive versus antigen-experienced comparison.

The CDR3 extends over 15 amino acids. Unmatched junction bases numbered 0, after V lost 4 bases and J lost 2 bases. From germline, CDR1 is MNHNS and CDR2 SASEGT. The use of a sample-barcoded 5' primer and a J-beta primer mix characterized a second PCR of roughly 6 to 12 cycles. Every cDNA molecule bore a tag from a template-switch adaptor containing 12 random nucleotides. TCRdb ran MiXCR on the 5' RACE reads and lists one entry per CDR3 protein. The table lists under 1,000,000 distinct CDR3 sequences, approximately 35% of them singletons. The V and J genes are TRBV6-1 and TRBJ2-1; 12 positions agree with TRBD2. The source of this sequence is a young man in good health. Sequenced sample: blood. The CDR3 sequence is CASSGLAGAYNEQFF. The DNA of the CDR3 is TGTGCCAGCAGTGGACTAGCGGGGGCCTACAATGAGCAGTTCTTC.